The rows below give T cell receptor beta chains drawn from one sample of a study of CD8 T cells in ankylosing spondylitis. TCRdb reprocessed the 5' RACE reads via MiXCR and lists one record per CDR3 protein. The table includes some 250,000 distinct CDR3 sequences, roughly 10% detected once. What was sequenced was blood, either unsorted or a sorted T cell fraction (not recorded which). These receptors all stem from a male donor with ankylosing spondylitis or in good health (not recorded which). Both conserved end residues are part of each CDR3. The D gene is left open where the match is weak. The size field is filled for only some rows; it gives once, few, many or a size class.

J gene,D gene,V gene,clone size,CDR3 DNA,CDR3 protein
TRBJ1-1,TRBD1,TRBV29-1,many,TGCAGCGTGGGCAGGGGGCTGAACACTGAAGCTTTCTTT,CSVGRGLNTEAFF
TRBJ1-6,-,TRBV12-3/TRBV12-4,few,TGTGCCAGCAGTTTGTATGACGATTCACCCCTCCACTTT,CASSLYDDSPLHF
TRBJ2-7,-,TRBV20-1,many,TGCAGTGCTAGAGAAATCTGGGGTACCACCTACGAGCAGTACTTC,CSAREIWGTTYEQYF
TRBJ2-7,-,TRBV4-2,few,TGTGCCAGCAGCCAAGGGTTTGGGCTGTGGGAGCAGTACTTC,CASSQGFGLWEQYF
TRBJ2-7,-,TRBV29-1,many,TGCAGCGTTGCAGGAAGGGTGGGGCGCGAGCAGTACTTC,CSVAGRVGREQYF
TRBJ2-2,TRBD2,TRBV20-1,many,TGCAGTGCTAGTGTGGCTAGCGGGCTCACCGGGGAGCTGTTTTTT,CSASVASGLTGELFF
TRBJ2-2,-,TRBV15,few,TGTGCCACCAGCCTACCGTCAGGGTTGGGCAACACCGGGGAGCTGTTTTTT,CATSLPSGLGNTGELFF
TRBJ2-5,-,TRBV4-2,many,TGTGCCAGCAGCCAAAGTCCGGCAATCCAAGAGACCCAGTACTTC,CASSQSPAIQETQYF
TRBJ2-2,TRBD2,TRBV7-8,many,TGTGCCAGCAGCTATAGTGAGGCTAGCGGGAGGTACACCGGGGAGCTGTTTTTT,CASSYSEASGRYTGELFF
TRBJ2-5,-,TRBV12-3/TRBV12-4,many,TGTGCCAGCAGTATTTCGGAGACCCAGTACTTC,CASSISETQYF
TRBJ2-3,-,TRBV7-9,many,TGTGCCAGCAGGGAGTGGGTCCCCCCGGATACGCAGTATTTT,CASREWVPPDTQYF
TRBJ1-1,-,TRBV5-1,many,TGCGCCAGCAGCTCGGGGGTGAGGAACACTGAAGCTTTCTTT,CASSSGVRNTEAFF
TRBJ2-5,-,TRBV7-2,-,TGTGCCAGCAGCTTAGACCCTTCGGAGACCCAGTACTTC,CASSLDPSETQYF
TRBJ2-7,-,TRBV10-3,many,TGTGCCATCAGTGAGACCGGATACGAGCAGTACTTC,CAISETGYEQYF
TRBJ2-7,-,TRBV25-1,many,TGTGCCAGCAGTACTGACAGCTACGAGCAGTACTTC,CASSTDSYEQYF
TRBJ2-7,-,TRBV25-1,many,TGTGCCAGCAGTGAATTAGATAGTGGACAACTCCTACAGTACTTC,CASSELDSGQLLQYF
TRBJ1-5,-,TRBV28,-,TGTGCCAGCAGTTTTCTTGGGCAGCCCCAGCATTTT,CASSFLGQPQHF
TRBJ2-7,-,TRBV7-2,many,TGTGCCAGCAGCTTCAGACTTGGATACGAGCAGTACTTC,CASSFRLGYEQYF
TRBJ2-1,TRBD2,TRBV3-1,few,TGTGCCAGCAGCCAAGATCCAAGCGGGGGGGCCATGGATGAGCAGTTCTTC,CASSQDPSGGAMDEQFF
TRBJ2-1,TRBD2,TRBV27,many,TGTGCCAGCAGTTTGGGGACTAGCGGGGGCAATGAGCAGTTCTTC,CASSLGTSGGNEQFF
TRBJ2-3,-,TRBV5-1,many,TGCGCCAGCAGCTTGTTACAGGGTGAAGGCACAGATACGCAGTATTTT,CASSLLQGEGTDTQYF
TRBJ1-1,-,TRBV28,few,TGTGCCAGCAGTGAACAGGTACGAGCTTTCTTT,CASSEQVRAFF
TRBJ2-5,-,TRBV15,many,TGTGCCACCAGCAGAGATCAGGGAGGAGAGACCCAGTACTTC,CATSRDQGGETQYF
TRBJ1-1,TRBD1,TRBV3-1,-,TGTGCCAGCAGCCAAGCGACAGGGGGGGACACTGAAGCTTTCTTT,CASSQATGGDTEAFF
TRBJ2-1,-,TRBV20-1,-,TGCAGTGCTACCTATGAGCAGTTCTTC,CSATYEQFF
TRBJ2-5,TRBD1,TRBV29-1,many,TGCAGCGTCGCCCGACAGGGCATAAAGACCCAGTACTTC,CSVARQGIKTQYF
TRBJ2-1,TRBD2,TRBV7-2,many,TGTGCCAGCAGCTTAGCGGCTAGCGGAAACAATGAGCAGTTCTTC,CASSLAASGNNEQFF
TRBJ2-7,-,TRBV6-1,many,TGTGCCAGCAGATCCACGTCGTCAGGCCCCTACGAGCAGTACTTC,CASRSTSSGPYEQYF
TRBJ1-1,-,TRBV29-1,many,TGCAGCGTTGGGTGGGCGGAGGTTATGACTGAAGCTTTCTTT,CSVGWAEVMTEAFF
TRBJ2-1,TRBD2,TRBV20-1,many,TGCAGTGCTTCCCGGATAACTAGCGGGGTTGATGAGCAGTTCTTC,CSASRITSGVDEQFF
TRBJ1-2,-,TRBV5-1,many,TGCGCCAGCAGCTTGGCTTCGAGGTCAGGCTACACCTTC,CASSLASRSGYTF
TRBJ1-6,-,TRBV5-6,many,TGTGCCAGCAGCTTGGATTCTTGGGATTCACCCCTCCACTTT,CASSLDSWDSPLHF
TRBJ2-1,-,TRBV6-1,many,TGTGCCAGCAGCGGACTCCTCTACAATGAGCAGTTCTTC,CASSGLLYNEQFF
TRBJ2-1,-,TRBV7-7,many,TGTGCCAGCAGCCTCTCGGCGGTACGTGAGCAGTTCTTC,CASSLSAVREQFF
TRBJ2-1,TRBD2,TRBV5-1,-,TGCGCCAGCAGCGGCAAGACTAGCGGGATTTTAAATGAGCAGTTCTTC,CASSGKTSGILNEQFF
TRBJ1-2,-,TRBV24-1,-,TGTGCCACTAAGGGGCAGGGGAAACATGGCTACACCTTC,CATKGQGKHGYTF
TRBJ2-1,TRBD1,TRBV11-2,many,TGTGCCAGCAGCGCGCTACTCAGGGGGAATGAGCAGTTCTTC,CASSALLRGNEQFF
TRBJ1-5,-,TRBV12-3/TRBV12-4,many,TGTGCCAGCAGTTTGGGGAACACAGATACGCAGCATTTT,CASSLGNTDTQHF
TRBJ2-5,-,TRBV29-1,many,TGCAGCGTTGAAGAACCACCGTTCCAAGAGACCCAGTACTTC,CSVEEPPFQETQYF
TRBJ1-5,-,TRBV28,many,TGTGCCAGCAGTTTGGTCAGCCGACTCAATCAGCCCCAGCATTTT,CASSLVSRLNQPQHF
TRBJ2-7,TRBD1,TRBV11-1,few,TGTGCCAGCAGCTTATCGGCCAGGGGGCATGACGAGCAGTACTTC,CASSLSARGHDEQYF
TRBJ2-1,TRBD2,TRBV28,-,TGTGCCAGCCGGGCCAGCGGGACGTTTCATGAGCAGTTCTTC,CASRASGTFHEQFF
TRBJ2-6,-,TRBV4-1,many,TGCGCCAGCAGCCAAGAGGGGTTTGGCTCTGGGGCCAACGTCCTGACTTTC,CASSQEGFGSGANVLTF
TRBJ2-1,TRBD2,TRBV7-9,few,TGTGCCAGCAGAAAACTAGCGGGAGGGCTAAATGAGCAGTTCTTC,CASRKLAGGLNEQFF
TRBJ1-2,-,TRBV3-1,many,TGTGCCAGCAGCCAATCCCCTACAGGGCGGGGTGGCTACACCTTC,CASSQSPTGRGGYTF
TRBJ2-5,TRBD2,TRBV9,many,TGTGCCAGCAGCGTAGGAAGCGGGGCCCAAGAGACCCAGTACTTC,CASSVGSGAQETQYF
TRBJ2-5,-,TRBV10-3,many,TGTGCCATCAGTGGGTCTGGGGAGACCCAGTACTTC,CAISGSGETQYF
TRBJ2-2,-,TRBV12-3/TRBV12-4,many,TGTGCCAGCAGGGCGGCCGTAAACACCGGGGAGCTGTTTTTT,CASRAAVNTGELFF
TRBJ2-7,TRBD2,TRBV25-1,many,TGTGCCAGCAGTGTTCGACTAGCGGGAGAGCTTAACGAGCAGTACTTC,CASSVRLAGELNEQYF
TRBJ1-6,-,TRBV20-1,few,TGCAGTGCCGCCCGAGGAGATTCCTATAATTCACCCCTCCACTTT,CSAARGDSYNSPLHF
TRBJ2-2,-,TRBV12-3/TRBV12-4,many,TGTGCCAGCAGATATCAGGGGTGGGCGAACACCGGGGAGCTGTTTTTT,CASRYQGWANTGELFF
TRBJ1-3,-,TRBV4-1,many,TGCGCCAGCAGCCAATTGGGAGGCTCTGGAAACACCATATATTTT,CASSQLGGSGNTIYF